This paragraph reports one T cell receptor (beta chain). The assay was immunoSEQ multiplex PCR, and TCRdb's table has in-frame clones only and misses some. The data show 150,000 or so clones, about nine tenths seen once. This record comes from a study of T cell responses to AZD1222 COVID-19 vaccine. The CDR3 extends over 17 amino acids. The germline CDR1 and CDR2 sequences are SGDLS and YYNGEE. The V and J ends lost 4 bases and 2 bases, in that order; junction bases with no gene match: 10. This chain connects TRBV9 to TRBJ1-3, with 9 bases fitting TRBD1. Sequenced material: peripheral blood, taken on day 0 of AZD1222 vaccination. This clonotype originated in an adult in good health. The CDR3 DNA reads TGTGCCAGCAGCCCCCTCGGAGGGACAGGGACTGGAAACACCATATATTTT. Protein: CASSPLGGTGTGNTIYF.